Listed here are 32 T cell receptor beta chains from one sample, sequenced in a study of Ad26.COV2.S vaccination and SARS-CoV-2 variants. Regarding treatment: some 20 received Ad26.COV2.S at low or high dose, single or two shots; 5 received placebo; per-sample allocation not given. Sampling occurred on day 63 after the first vaccine or placebo injection. Method: immunoSEQ multiplex PCR; TCRdb's copy keeps in-frame clones and lacks some. Seen here are around 300,000 clones, about 85% observed once, and the top ten hold approximately 5.9%. Sample: peripheral blood, taken in a trial of Ad26.COV2.S vaccine versus placebo. Receptor source: a person aged 18-65 years who received the Ad26.COV2.S COVID-19 vaccine or a placebo.

This clone was observed once. This chain links TRBV3-1 (or the pseudogene TRBV3-2) with TRBJ2-7; D is perhaps TRBD1 or TRBD2 (5 bases each). This CDR3 is built from 15 residues. CDR1 LGHDT and CDR2 YNNKEL come from the germline V gene (reference sequence). Trimming removed 1 base at V and 2 bases at J, with 12 bases between. The CDR3 bases are TGTGCCAGCAGCCAAGCTATACGGGGCCCCTACGAGCAGTACTTC. Amino acid sequence: CASSQAIRGPYEQYF.

The J gene is TRBJ1-1, the V gene TRBV10-3; 8 positions agree with TRBD1. Germline V gene sequence: CDR1 ENHRY, CDR2 SYGVKD. Germline trimming cut 7 bases from V and 1 base from J; bases unmatched to any gene: 5. This CDR3 is 14 amino acids long. CDR3 protein: CAINRQGANTEAFF. The CDR3 nucleotides are TGTGCCATCAATAGGCAGGGGGCGAACACTGAAGCTTTCTTT.

The chain joins TRBV7-2 to TRBJ2-7; 8 nucleotides agree with TRBD1. The V and J ends lost 5 bases and 7 bases, in that order; junction bases with no gene match: 7. The V gene's germline CDR1 is SGHTA and CDR2 FQGNSA. The CDR3 totals 13 residues. The CDR3 is CASSRGQGREQYF. In nucleotides, the CDR3 is TGTGCCAGCAGCAGAGGACAGGGAAGGGAGCAGTACTTC.

The chain employs TRBV3-1 (or the pseudogene TRBV3-2) and TRBJ2-7, with 9 nucleotides matching TRBD1. After removal of 5 bases from V and 6 bases from J, the junction contained 11 bases not matched to a gene. The CDR3 totals 15 residues. Germline values: CDR1 LGHDT, CDR2 YNNKEL (reference sequence). The CDR3 region is CASSKGQGPGGEQYF. CDR3 DNA sequence: TGTGCCAGCAGCAAGGGACAGGGCCCGGGCGGCGAGCAGTACTTC.

This clone was found once. The rearrangement uses TRBV21-1 and TRBJ2-3; TRBD2, the table's D call, was not compared with the DNA. TRBV21-1 is an annotated pseudogene. The CDR3 spans 17 residues. The CDR3 DNA reads as TGTGCCAGCAGCGATACGGGACTAGCGGGGGACGAGGATACGCAGTATTTT. Its protein product is CASSDTGLAGDEDTQYF.

The chain combines TRBV19 with TRBJ2-6; no clear D. The germline V gene has CDR1 LNHDA and CDR2 SQIVND (reference sequence). This CDR3 is built from 16 residues. Trimming pared 3 bases from V and 0 bases from J, leaving 9 bases between. This chain's CDR3 is CASSMIDISGANVLTF. The CDR3 DNA sequence: TGTGCCAGTAGTATGATTGATATCTCTGGGGCCAACGTCCTGACTTTC.

As for this clone: At the DNA level, this CDR3 is encoded by other sequences in the same sample as well. The chain carries TRBV30 and TRBJ2-7, with D perhaps matching TRBD1 (5 bases). Trimming stripped 3 bases from V and 2 bases from J, with 8 bases between. CDR1 is GTSNPN, CDR2 SVGIG, per germline (reference sequence). The CDR3 runs to 12 residues. CDR3 protein: CAWSDRTYEQYF. DNA for the CDR3: TGTGCCTGGAGCGACAGAACCTACGAGCAGTACTTC. Full variable domain (rest looked up from reference TRBV30 and TRBJ2-7): SQTIHQWPATLVQPVGSPLSLECTVEGTSNPNLYWYRQAAGRGLQLLFYSVGIGQISSEVPQNLSASRPQDRQFILSSKKLLLSDSGFYLCAWSDRTYEQYFGPGTRLTVT.

This clone showed up just once. Germline and junction disagree at one end, which may indicate a read error. The gene calls are TRBV19 and TRBJ1-5; D unclear. The CDR3 loop spans 14 amino acids. The V gene's germline CDR1 is LNHDA and CDR2 SQIVND (reference sequence). CDR3 sequence reads: CASSIVGWDQSQHF. The CDR3 DNA reads TGTGCCAGTAGTATTGTGGGGTGGGATCAGTCCCAGCATTTT.

The table lists this clone with a few counts. The chain is built from TRBV6-2 or TRBV6-3 and TRBJ2-7; 10 positions match TRBD2. This CDR3 has 17 residues. The germline gives CDR1 MNHEY, CDR2 SVGEGT. V shed 6 bases and J 5 bases; nucleotides not matched to a gene: 16. This CDR3 is CASSSPGLASPLHEQYF. The CDR3 coding sequence is TGTGCCAGCAGCTCTCCGGGACTAGCGAGCCCCCTCCACGAGCAGTACTTC.

The chain has TRBV9 and TRBJ2-7, with 7 bases that match TRBD1. J gave up 5 bases and V 0 bases, and 5 bases lay outside the gene matches. This CDR3 is built from 14 residues. The germline gives CDR1 SGDLS, CDR2 YYNGEE. This CDR3 reads CASSVGNRGDEQYF. The CDR3 DNA reads as TGTGCCAGCAGCGTAGGGAACAGGGGTGACGAGCAGTACTTC.

This chain joins TRBV30 and TRBJ1-2; 9 positions match TRBD1. From germline, CDR1 is GTSNPN and CDR2 SVGIG (reference sequence). CDR3 length: 15 residues. V lost 1 base to trimming and J lost 4 bases; unmatched junction nucleotides: 7. CDR3 protein: CAWSGTGGSSYGYTF. CDR3 bases: TGTGCCTGGAGTGGAACAGGGGGCAGTAGCTATGGCTACACCTTC.

V is TRBV15 and J is TRBJ2-3; tentative D call: TRBD1 (6 bases). The germline gives CDR1 LNHNV, CDR2 YYDKDF (reference sequence). The germline V and J ends were trimmed by 2 bases and 5 bases, with 14 bases remaining between them. The CDR3 runs 15 residues. In DNA, the CDR3 is TGTGCCACCAGCAGATACACAGGGACGGGAGATACGCAGTATTTT. Translation gives CATSRYTGTGDTQYF.

The chain combines TRBV14 with TRBJ1-6, with D maybe TRBD1 (5 bases). Germline V gives CDR1 SGHDN, CDR2 FVKESK. Trimming pared 1 base from V and 6 bases from J, leaving 10 bases between. The CDR3 has 15 amino acids. The CDR3 is CASSQVSGPNSPLHF. CDR3 nucleotides: TGTGCCAGCAGCCAAGTTTCGGGGCCTAATTCACCCCTCCACTTT.

The rearrangement links TRBV2 to TRBJ2-2; TRBD2 matches at 8 bases. After removal of 7 bases from V and 1 base from J, the junction contained 8 bases not matched to a gene. The CDR3 sequence is 16 residues long. Germline V gene data show CDR1 as SNHLY and CDR2 as FYNNEI. CDR3 protein: CASTNKAGGNTGELFF. CDR3 DNA sequence: TGTGCCAGCACCAATAAGGCGGGGGGGAACACCGGGGAGCTGTTTTTT. The full variable domain, rest sourced from reference TRBV2 and TRBJ2-2, is EPEVTQTPSHQVTQMGQEVILRCVPISNHLYFYWYRQILGQKVEFLVSFYNNEISEKSEIFDDQFSVERPDGSNFTLKIRSTKLEDSAMYFCASTNKAGGNTGELFFGEGSRLTVL.

The rearrangement uses TRBV6-2 or TRBV6-3 and TRBJ1-5, with D possibly TRBD1 on 5 matching bases. Per germline, CDR1 MNHEY and CDR2 SVGEGT. There are 13 residues in the CDR3. The germline V and J ends were trimmed by 2 bases and 4 bases, with 6 bases remaining between them. Here the CDR3 DNA reads TGTGCCAGCAGTTACAGGGGTAATCAGCCCCAGCATTTT. This gives the protein CASSYRGNQPQHF.

The chain links TRBV6-1 to TRBJ2-2; no definite D call. The CDR3 extends over 13 amino acids. The germline V gene encodes CDR1 MNHNS and CDR2 SASEGT. V was trimmed by 0 bases and J by 3 bases, leaving 2 bases between them. The DNA for the CDR3 is TGTGCCAGCAGTGAAGCGGACACCGGGGAGCTGTTTTTT. As protein: CASSEADTGELFF.

V and J are TRBV5-1 and TRBJ2-2, with TRBD1 matching 8 bases. Trimming removed 4 bases from V and 4 bases from J; junction bases left unmatched: 9. The CDR3 totals 16 residues. Looked up from germline, CDR1 is SGHRS and CDR2 is YFSETQ. The CDR3 bases are TGCGCCAGCAGCCCTACCAACAGGGGGGTCACCGGGGAGCTGTTTTTT. Protein sequence: CASSPTNRGVTGELFF. Full variable domain (remainder filled in from reference TRBV5-1 and TRBJ2-2): KAGVTQTPRYLIKTRGQQVTLSCSPISGHRSVSWYQQTPGQGLQFLFEYFSETQRNKGNFPGRFSGRQFSNSRSEMNVSTLELGDSALYLCASSPTNRGVTGELFFGEGSRLTVL.

The chain joins TRBV27 to TRBJ2-3; D uncertain. Between the trimmed V and J ends, which lost 8 bases and 0 bases, there was a span of 15 bases. The CDR3 is 15 residues long. Germline CDR1 reads MNHEY; CDR2 reads SMNVEV (reference sequence). The CDR3 region is CASQSNPPSTDTQYF. The CDR3 DNA is TGTGCCAGCCAAAGCAACCCACCCAGCACAGATACGCAGTATTTT.

This clone was detected a few times. The V and J genes are TRBV9 and TRBJ1-5; TRBD1 might be the D (6 bases). This CDR3 region has 13 residues. Germline lookup yields CDR1 SGDLS and CDR2 YYNGEE. V dropped 0 bases and J dropped 7 bases, with 8 bases sitting between them. CDR3 in amino acids: CASSVDTGQPQHF. The DNA of the CDR3 is TGTGCCAGCAGCGTAGACACAGGGCAGCCCCAGCATTTT.

The genes are TRBV5-1 and TRBJ1-6, with unresolved D. Germline V lookup: CDR1 SGHRS, CDR2 YFSETQ. The CDR3 is 14 residues long. Trimming shortened V by 1 base and J by 6 bases, and 8 bases separated the two germline ends. The CDR3, as DNA: TGCGCCAGCAGCTTGACTCGCCCTAATTCACCCCTCCACTTT. This encodes CASSLTRPNSPLHF.

The V gene is TRBV5-1, the J gene TRBJ2-1; unclear D gene. Germline V gives CDR1 SGHRS, CDR2 YFSETQ. The CDR3 is 13 amino acids. V was trimmed by 1 base and J by 8 bases, leaving 10 bases between them. In DNA, the CDR3 is TGCGCCAGCAGCTTGCCCCAGAACGATGAGCAGTTCTTC. Protein product: CASSLPQNDEQFF.

The chain has TRBV7-9 and TRBJ2-1; D not resolved. This CDR3 has 15 amino acids. Germline assignment: CDR1 SEHNR and CDR2 FQNEAQ (reference sequence). Deletions cut 5 bases from V and 3 bases from J, with 14 bases between. DNA of the CDR3: TGTGCCAGCAGCCAAAATTACTTGGGCTACAATGAGCAGTTCTTC. Protein: CASSQNYLGYNEQFF.

The chain has TRBV4-3 and TRBJ2-7; TRBD2 matches 8 bases. CDR3 length equals 19 residues. Germline values: CDR1 LGHNA, CDR2 YSLEER. The V gene end was trimmed by 3 bases and the J gene end by 0 bases; junction bases not matched to a gene: 16. The DNA of the CDR3 is TGCGCCAGCAGCCACACGAGAGGGGGTACTAGCGGCCACTCCTACGAGCAGTACTTC. Protein sequence: CASSHTRGGTSGHSYEQYF.

This clone has only one observation. The gene calls are TRBV9 and TRBJ1-1; 10 nucleotides align to TRBD1. The junction had 16 bases not matched to a gene; V was cut back by 3 bases and J by 5 bases. Germline values: CDR1 SGDLS, CDR2 YYNGEE. CDR3 length: 18 amino acids. In DNA, the CDR3 is TGTGCCAGCAGCGGACGGGACAGGGGAGGTATATGGGAGACTGAAGCTTTCTTT. Its translation: CASSGRDRGGIWETEAFF.

The CDR3 bases are TGTGCCAGCAGCGGGACAACGAACACTGAAGCTTTCTTT. The encoded protein is CASSGTTNTEAFF. The V call is TRBV5-6, the J call TRBJ1-1, with D perhaps matching TRBD1 (6 bases). Per the germline V gene, CDR1 is SGHDT and CDR2 is YYEEEE. The CDR3 covers 13 residues. The germline V and J ends were trimmed by 4 bases and 1 base, with 8 bases remaining between them.

The J gene is TRBJ2-3, the V gene TRBV30, with TRBD2 matching 9 bases. The CDR3 consists of 17 residues. Germline V lookup: CDR1 GTSNPN, CDR2 SVGIG (reference sequence). V was pared by 2 bases and J by 2 bases, with 11 bases of the junction left unmatched. The CDR3 DNA follows: TGTGCCTGGAGTAACAATTATCTAGCGGGGAACACAGATACGCAGTATTTT. Its translation is CAWSNNYLAGNTDTQYF.

The chain is built from TRBV28 and TRBJ2-5; D might be TRBD1 (7 bases). The CDR3 loop spans 15 amino acids. V lost 6 bases and J lost 4, with 18 bases in between. CDR1 and CDR2 (germline): MDHEN, SYDVKM. CDR3 loop: CASSKEGAWGETQYF. In DNA, the CDR3 is TGTGCCAGCAGCAAGGAGGGGGCATGGGGAGAGACCCAGTACTTC.

DNA for the CDR3: TGTGCCAGCAGCTCCGGACTAGCAGGTACATACAATGAGCAGTTCTTC. As protein: CASSSGLAGTYNEQFF. The genes are TRBV7-3 and TRBJ2-1; 8 nucleotides line up with TRBD2. CDR3 length equals 16 residues. Unmatched junction bases numbered 9, after V lost 4 bases and J lost 4 bases. Germline assignment: CDR1 SGHTA and CDR2 FQGTGA.

The chain is built from TRBV2 and TRBJ1-1; TRBD1 is a possible D gene (5 bases). This CDR3 spans 15 amino acids. The germline V and J ends were trimmed by 0 bases and 0 bases, with 8 bases remaining between them. Looked up from germline, CDR1 is SNHLY and CDR2 is FYNNEI. This CDR3 reads CASSEAGVMNTEAFF. DNA of the CDR3: TGTGCCAGCAGTGAAGCGGGGGTCATGAACACTGAAGCTTTCTTT. The whole variable domain, filled in from reference TRBV2 and TRBJ1-1, reads EPEVTQTPSHQVTQMGQEVILRCVPISNHLYFYWYRQILGQKVEFLVSFYNNEISEKSEIFDDQFSVERPDGSNFTLKIRSTKLEDSAMYFCASSEAGVMNTEAFFGQGTRLTVV.

This chain links TRBV19 with TRBJ1-5; TRBD1 might be the D (5 bases). CDR1 is LNHDA and CDR2 is SQIVND in the germline V gene (reference sequence). Deletions cut 5 bases from V and 6 bases from J, with 14 bases between. This CDR3 comprises 14 residues. The CDR3 DNA reads TGTGCCAGTAGTCCTCAGGGTGGAGGTCAGCCCCAGCATTTT. This encodes CASSPQGGGQPQHF.

The gene calls are TRBV6-5 and TRBJ2-1; D gene uncertain. This CDR3 has 14 residues. The germline V gene has CDR1 MNHEY and CDR2 SVGAGI. The V end was cut by 0 bases, the J end by 4 bases, with 7 bases between. The CDR3 DNA follows: TGTGCCAGCAGTTACTCGCCGGCATACAATGAGCAGTTCTTC. It encodes CASSYSPAYNEQFF.

DNA of the CDR3: TGTGCCTGGAGTGTGGCGGACGGCTACGATCGGGAGCAGTACTTC. It encodes CAWSVADGYDREQYF. The chain employs TRBV30 and TRBJ2-7, with D unclear. Germline lookup yields CDR1 GTSNPN and CDR2 SVGIG (reference sequence). CDR3 size: 15 residues. Trimming removed 0 bases at V and 7 bases at J, with 19 bases between.